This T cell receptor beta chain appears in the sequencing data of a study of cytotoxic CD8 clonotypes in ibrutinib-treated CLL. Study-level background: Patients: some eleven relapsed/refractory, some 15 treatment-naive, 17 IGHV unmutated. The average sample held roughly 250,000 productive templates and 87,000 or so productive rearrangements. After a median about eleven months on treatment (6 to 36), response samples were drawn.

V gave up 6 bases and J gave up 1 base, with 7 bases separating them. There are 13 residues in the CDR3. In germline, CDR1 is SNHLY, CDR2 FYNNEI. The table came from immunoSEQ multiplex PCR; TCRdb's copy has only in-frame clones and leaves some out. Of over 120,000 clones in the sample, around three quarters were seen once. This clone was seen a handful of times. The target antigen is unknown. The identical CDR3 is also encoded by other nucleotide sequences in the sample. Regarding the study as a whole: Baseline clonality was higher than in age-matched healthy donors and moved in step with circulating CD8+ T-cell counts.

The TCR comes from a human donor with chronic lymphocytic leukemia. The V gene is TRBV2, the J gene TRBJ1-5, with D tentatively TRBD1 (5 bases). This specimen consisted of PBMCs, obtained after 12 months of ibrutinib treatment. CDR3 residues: CASRGDSNQPQHF. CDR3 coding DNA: TGTGCCAGCAGGGGGGACAGCAATCAGCCCCAGCATTTT. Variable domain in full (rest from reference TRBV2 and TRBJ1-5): EPEVTQTPSHQVTQMGQEVILRCVPISNHLYFYWYRQILGQKVEFLVSFYNNEISEKSEIFDDQFSVERPDGSNFTLKIRSTKLEDSAMYFCASRGDSNQPQHFGDGTRLSIL.